This T cell receptor beta chain was found in a study of blood T cell repertoires in COVID-19. The data were produced by immunoSEQ multiplex PCR, yet TCRdb's version contains in-frame clones alone and is incomplete. The data contain roughly 200,000 clones, about 86% of them singletons. The CDR3 contains 14 residues. V trimming: 4 bases; J trimming: 7 bases; junction bases outside the gene matches: 2. Germline loops: CDR1 SGHDT, CDR2 YYEEEE. Sequences were obtained from peripheral blood. The receptor was derived from a man in his forties or fifties with active or convalescent COVID-19. The rearrangement joins TRBV5-6 to TRBJ1-6; 10 bases fit TRBD1. The DNA of the CDR3 is TGTGCCAGCAGCCGGGACAGGGGAAATTCACCCCTCCACTTT. It yields the protein CASSRDRGNSPLHF.